Listed below are T cell receptor beta chains from one sample, sequenced in a study of identical twins. Using its own MiXCR run on the 5' RACE reads, TCRdb lists one record per CDR3 protein. This sample has 500,000 or so distinct CDR3 sequences, with around an eighth found just once. The sample was also linked to a second study, of yellow fever vaccine responses in identical twins.

The sequenced sample was CD4+ T cells sorted from blood. These receptors were taken from a woman under 30 in good health. Each CDR3 is given with its conserved first and last residue. The order of the fields is D gene, J gene, V gene, clone size, CDR3 protein, CDR3 DNA. The D gene is left open where the match is weak. Clone size appears in some rows only: once, few, many, or a class for an expanded clone.

d_gene: NA
j_gene: TRBJ2-4
v_gene: TRBV11-2
abundance: NA
CDR3aa: CASSLEGGTNSKQAKNIQYF
CDR3nt: TGTGCCAGCAGCTTAGAAGGGGGGACGAATTCTAAACAAGCCAAAAACATTCAGTACTTC

d_gene: NA
j_gene: TRBJ2-5
v_gene: TRBV6-2/TRBV6-3
abundance: NA
CDR3aa: CASSRQRAYQETQYF
CDR3nt: TGTGCCAGCAGTCGCCAGCGGGCCTACCAAGAGACCCAGTACTTC

d_gene: NA
j_gene: TRBJ2-7
v_gene: TRBV7-8
abundance: many
CDR3aa: CASSLSVTSIEQYF
CDR3nt: TGTGCCAGCAGCTTGTCCGTAACCTCAATCGAGCAGTACTTC

d_gene: NA
j_gene: TRBJ1-4
v_gene: TRBV12-3/TRBV12-4
abundance: few
CDR3aa: CASSFTGAREKLFF
CDR3nt: TGTGCCAGCAGTTTTACCGGGGCTCGGGAAAAACTGTTTTTT

d_gene: TRBD1
j_gene: TRBJ2-3
v_gene: TRBV6-1
abundance: NA
CDR3aa: CASSPKGASTQYF
CDR3nt: TGTGCCAGCAGTCCCAAGGGGGCGAGTACGCAGTATTTT

d_gene: NA
j_gene: TRBJ2-1
v_gene: TRBV29-1
abundance: NA
CDR3aa: CSVEQEQFF
CDR3nt: TGCAGCGTTGAGCAGGAGCAGTTCTTC

d_gene: NA
j_gene: TRBJ2-5
v_gene: TRBV6-5
abundance: NA
CDR3aa: CASKEGGGQETQYF
CDR3nt: TGTGCCAGCAAGGAAGGCGGGGGACAGGAGACCCAGTACTTC

d_gene: NA
j_gene: TRBJ2-5
v_gene: TRBV28
abundance: NA
CDR3aa: CASSFGGALQETQYF
CDR3nt: TGTGCCAGCAGTTTCGGCGGGGCTCTACAAGAGACCCAGTACTTC

d_gene: TRBD1
j_gene: TRBJ2-3
v_gene: TRBV15
abundance: NA
CDR3aa: CATSREVGQLLSDTQYF
CDR3nt: TGTGCCACCAGCAGAGAAGTGGGACAGCTTCTTTCAGATACGCAGTATTTT

d_gene: NA
j_gene: TRBJ2-7
v_gene: TRBV5-1
abundance: many
CDR3aa: CASSLEGSRSYEQYF
CDR3nt: TGCGCCAGCAGCTTGGAGGGCAGTCGGTCCTACGAGCAGTACTTC

d_gene: TRBD1
j_gene: TRBJ2-7
v_gene: TRBV6-1
abundance: NA
CDR3aa: CASRTNRGHGEQYF
CDR3nt: TGTGCCAGCAGAACCAACAGGGGGCATGGCGAGCAGTACTTC

d_gene: NA
j_gene: TRBJ1-1
v_gene: TRBV5-5
abundance: NA
CDR3aa: CASSWGGTMNTEAFF
CDR3nt: TGTGCCAGCAGCTGGGGGGGGACAATGAACACTGAAGCTTTCTTT